What follows is one TCR beta chain and its context. Its matching antigen is unknown. The sample is drawn from a study of lymphopenia after photon versus proton radiotherapy. Whole-study results and caveats: Better survival with proton therapy was suggested as possible, not demonstrated. Under photons, naive T cells and diversity fell while effector/memory populations rose. After lymphocyte nadir, photon-treated repertoires showed oligoclonal expansion, especially CD8+ Temra. Larger post-nadir TCR diversity loss correlated inversely with survival in deceased patients.

Here immunoSEQ multiplex PCR was the method, and the copy in TCRdb shows in-frame clones only, minus some. The sample yields under 65,000 clones, less than 85% seen once. This CDR3 is built from 15 residues. The V and J ends lost 2 bases and 1 base respectively, with 9 bases between them. Germline V gene sequence: CDR1 LGHNA, CDR2 YNFKEQ. The starting material was peripheral blood, obtained from a patient treated with proton-based radiotherapy. This TCR derives from a man in his 60s with pancreatic cancer. The chain carries TRBV4-2 and TRBJ1-5, with D uncertain. CDR3 coding DNA: TGTGCCAGCAGCCAATTCTGGCAAAGCAATCAGCCCCAGCATTTT. Its translation is CASSQFWQSNQPQHF.